Listed below are T cell receptor beta chains from one sample, sequenced in a study of shared clonotypes between healthy human individuals. The repertoire was sequenced with immunoSEQ multiplex PCR; TCRdb's copy has only in-frame clones and lacks some. The data contain roughly 720,000 clones, 90% of them singletons. Material: memory CD8+ T cells from PBMCs. These receptors were taken from a man between 18 and 35 years old in good health. Some clones in this sample may be carry-over from other donors' samples. Each CDR3 is given with its conserved first and last residue. Each record gives: D gene, J gene, V gene, CDR3 protein. D genes are given only for firm matches.

d_gene: -; j_gene: TRBJ1-1; v_gene: TRBV5-1; CDR3aa: CASSLGPGENTEAFF
d_gene: -; j_gene: TRBJ1-5; v_gene: TRBV19; CDR3aa: CASSIKLASQRAQPQHF
d_gene: TRBD2; j_gene: TRBJ2-1; v_gene: TRBV5-1; CDR3aa: CASSLGLAYNGQFF
d_gene: -; j_gene: TRBJ2-5; v_gene: TRBV28; CDR3aa: CASSPQGIGETQYF
d_gene: TRBD2; j_gene: TRBJ2-7; v_gene: TRBV13; CDR3aa: CASSLVAGGNEQYF
d_gene: -; j_gene: TRBJ2-1; v_gene: TRBV4-1; CDR3aa: CASSQAGVSYNEQFF
d_gene: TRBD2; j_gene: TRBJ2-3; v_gene: TRBV10-3; CDR3aa: CAIRTSGRTDTQYF
d_gene: -; j_gene: TRBJ2-2; v_gene: TRBV7-9; CDR3aa: CASSFGPLPTVNTGELFF
d_gene: TRBD1; j_gene: TRBJ2-7; v_gene: TRBV7-9; CDR3aa: CASSSRDRAEYEQYF
d_gene: -; j_gene: TRBJ2-1; v_gene: TRBV2; CDR3aa: CASSGVRNEQFF
d_gene: -; j_gene: TRBJ2-1; v_gene: TRBV27; CDR3aa: CASSLRGSYNEQFF
d_gene: -; j_gene: TRBJ1-5; v_gene: TRBV28; CDR3aa: CASGGVGNQPQHF
d_gene: TRBD1; j_gene: TRBJ1-2; v_gene: TRBV28; CDR3aa: CASRTGQNYGYTF
d_gene: TRBD2; j_gene: TRBJ2-3; v_gene: TRBV28; CDR3aa: CASSFGSGRFTDTQYF
d_gene: TRBD2; j_gene: TRBJ2-1; v_gene: TRBV27; CDR3aa: CASSGLAGVGPYNEQFF
d_gene: TRBD1; j_gene: TRBJ2-7; v_gene: TRBV7-9; CDR3aa: CATRQGSSYEQYF
d_gene: TRBD1; j_gene: TRBJ2-3; v_gene: TRBV27; CDR3aa: CASSPDRASLFKHTDTQYF
d_gene: -; j_gene: TRBJ1-1; v_gene: TRBV29-1; CDR3aa: CSYEGQGTEAFF
d_gene: TRBD1; j_gene: TRBJ2-3; v_gene: TRBV11-2; CDR3aa: CASSLEWGQGLTDTQYF
d_gene: TRBD1; j_gene: -; v_gene: TRBV27; CDR3aa: CASSTTGYYEQYF
d_gene: -; j_gene: TRBJ1-1; v_gene: TRBV7-9; CDR3aa: CASSLSSGANTEAFF
d_gene: -; j_gene: TRBJ1-4; v_gene: TRBV27; CDR3aa: CASSFEAVRTNEKLFF
d_gene: -; j_gene: TRBJ2-1; v_gene: TRBV21-1; CDR3aa: CASSKVNRDQGRGTEQFF
d_gene: -; j_gene: TRBJ2-7; v_gene: TRBV5-1; CDR3aa: CASPQHVLEQYF
d_gene: -; j_gene: TRBJ2-7; v_gene: TRBV19; CDR3aa: CASSIKAAREQYF
d_gene: TRBD1; j_gene: TRBJ1-1; v_gene: TRBV11-1; CDR3aa: CASSLGTGVAEAFF
d_gene: -; j_gene: TRBJ2-3; v_gene: TRBV7-3; CDR3aa: CASSTGGSTDTQYF
d_gene: TRBD1; j_gene: TRBJ1-3; v_gene: TRBV9; CDR3aa: CASSVDQRRGYAGNTIYF
d_gene: -; j_gene: TRBJ2-7; v_gene: TRBV28; CDR3aa: CASSISASLPSYEQYF
d_gene: TRBD2; j_gene: TRBJ2-7; v_gene: TRBV19; CDR3aa: CASRTSGSSYEQYF
d_gene: -; j_gene: TRBJ2-7; v_gene: TRBV9; CDR3aa: CASSAGRVEEQYF